The entry below describes one T cell receptor beta chain. Its antigen is not identified. Sequencing used immunoSEQ multiplex PCR; TCRdb keeps in-frame clones, though not all of them. Altogether around 20,000 clones are present, 75% being singletons, with the ten largest covering about 4.2%. This entry belongs to a study of STAT5B mutations in CD4+ large granular lymphocyte leukemia. General study results and limits: 8/27 top patient clones versus 2/35 control clones were TRBV06-family. Main leukemic clonotypes were patient-specific, but 20% to 25% appeared at low frequency elsewhere. Without HLA matching, higher CD4+ than CD8+ T-LGLL clonality could reflect small sample size.

The CDR3 totals 17 residues. V lost 0 bases, J lost 6 bases, and 9 bases stayed unmatched. Per germline, CDR1 SGHRS and CDR2 YFSETQ. The rearrangement links TRBV5-1 to TRBJ2-2; 9 bases agree with TRBD1. This TCR was recovered from a human donor in good health. The sequencing input was CD4+ T cells from blood buffy coats. The CDR3 coding sequence is TGCGCCAGCAGCTTGGTGGCCGGGACAGGGCCCTCCGGGGAGCTGTTTTTT. Translating it yields CASSLVAGTGPSGELFF.